One and the same sample provided the 5 T cell receptor beta chains below, sequenced in a study of T cell responses to AZD1222 COVID-19 vaccine. Assay used: immunoSEQ multiplex PCR; TCRdb lists only in-frame clones, some missing. Here the sample spans some 90,000 clones, roughly 90% being singletons. The input for sequencing was peripheral blood, taken on day 0 of AZD1222 vaccination. The receptors here all came from an adult in good health.

V and J are TRBV9 and TRBJ1-6; 7 nucleotides match TRBD1. The germline V gene encodes CDR1 SGDLS and CDR2 YYNGEE. V was pared by 0 bases and J by 7 bases, with 4 bases of the junction left unmatched. The CDR3 totals 15 residues. In nucleotides, the CDR3 is TGTGCCAGCAGCGTAGGGTCAGGGGGGAATTCACCCCTCCACTTT. Its protein product is CASSVGSGGNSPLHF.

This chain uses TRBV19 with TRBJ1-6, with 10 bases matching TRBD1. The CDR3 runs to 14 residues. Germline CDR1 is LNHDA and CDR2 is SQIVND (reference sequence). Unmatched junction bases numbered 9, after V lost 7 bases and J lost 12 bases. CDR3 nucleotide sequence: TGTGCCAGTACCGCACCGGGACAGGGGTTACCCCTCCACTTT. Translation: CASTAPGQGLPLHF.

The rearrangement uses TRBV2 and TRBJ2-7; D possibly corresponds to TRBD2 (5 bases). There are 13 residues in the CDR3. V lost 7 bases to trimming and J lost 6 bases, with 16 bases between them. Germline V gene lookup returns CDR1 SNHLY and CDR2 FYNNEI. CDR3 coding DNA: TGTGCCAGCACCCGGTCTCGGGGTAGCGAGCAGTACTTC. As protein: CASTRSRGSEQYF.

This chain joins TRBV7-9 and TRBJ1-2, with a tentative D call TRBD1 (6 bases). The CDR3 has 14 amino acids. Trimming pared 1 base from V and 4 bases from J, leaving 10 bases between. Germline CDR1 reads SEHNR; CDR2 reads FQNEAQ (reference sequence). CDR3 sequence: CASSLEQGSYGYTF. In nucleotides, the CDR3 is TGTGCCAGCAGCTTAGAACAGGGCTCCTATGGCTACACCTTC.

The chain uses TRBV5-1 and TRBJ2-7, with 7 bases lining up with TRBD2. The CDR3 runs to 15 residues. Trimming cost V 4 bases and J 0 bases; bases outside gene matches: 7. Germline-derived CDR1 and CDR2 are SGHRS and YFSETQ. CDR3 sequence (DNA): TGCGCCAGCAGCGGGGGAGGGACCAACTCCTACGAGCAGTACTTC. Translating it yields CASSGGGTNSYEQYF.